This passage covers 26 T cell receptor beta chains from one sample sequenced in a study of radiation and T cells in renal cell carcinoma. Repertoires were generated with immunoSEQ multiplex PCR, while TCRdb's copy carries only in-frame clones and drops some. The repertoire holds 150,000 or so clones, with more than 70% as singletons. The time point is: baseline pretreatment blood. The treatment was: 15 Gy SBRT to primary tumor, nephrectomy 4 weeks later. The source was blood, collected from a patient whose treatment included radiotherapy and nephrectomy. Receptors were obtained from a woman in her 50s with renal cell carcinoma.

The chain uses TRBV18 and TRBJ1-4; 8 nucleotides agree with TRBD1. The germline CDR1 and CDR2 sequences are KGHSH and LQKENI. The CDR3 is made up of 16 amino acids. J lost 5 bases, V lost 5 bases, and 10 bases had no gene match. DNA of the CDR3: TGTGCCAGCTCAGTCCACAGGGGGAGTAGGAATGAAAAACTGTTTTTT. The encoded protein is CASSVHRGSRNEKLFF.

This chain connects TRBV6-1 to TRBJ1-2; possible D gene TRBD1, 5 bases. The V gene's germline CDR1 is MNHNS and CDR2 SASEGT. The CDR3 is 17 amino acids. The V end lost 0 bases, the J end lost 4 bases, and 18 bases lay between the germline ends. DNA of the CDR3: TGTGCCAGCAGTGAAGCTTATGGCGCAGGGTGGGGCTATGGCTACACCTTC. Its protein is CASSEAYGAGWGYGYTF.

This rearrangement joins TRBV2 to TRBJ1-5, with D perhaps matching TRBD1 (5 bases). V was pared by 6 bases and J by 0 bases, with 18 bases between. This CDR3 is 17 amino acids long. Germline CDR1 SNHLY, CDR2 FYNNEI. CDR3 bases: TGTGCCAGCAGGGCCCGGGCCGCAGGGACTAGCAATCAGCCCCAGCATTTT. Its translation is CASRARAAGTSNQPQHF. The full variable domain, completed using reference TRBV2 and TRBJ1-5, is EPEVTQTPSHQVTQMGQEVILRCVPISNHLYFYWYRQILGQKVEFLVSFYNNEISEKSEIFDDQFSVERPDGSNFTLKIRSTKLEDSAMYFCASRARAAGTSNQPQHFGDGTRLSIL.

The V gene is TRBV6-6, the J gene TRBJ2-7; TRBD2 matches at 11 bases. Germline assignment: CDR1 MNHNY and CDR2 SVGAGI (reference sequence). The CDR3 length is 14 residues. V lost 5 bases and J lost 2; bases outside the gene matches: 2. The CDR3, as DNA: TGTGCCAGCAGTGCGACTAGCGGGACCTACGAGCAGTACTTC. It translates to CASSATSGTYEQYF.

This chain connects TRBV9 to TRBJ1-6; weak D call: TRBD1 (5 bases). V lost 4 bases and J 6 bases, leaving 17 bases between the germline ends. Germline V lookup: CDR1 SGDLS, CDR2 YYNGEE. The CDR3 is 16 residues long. CDR3: CASSLIGDFCNSPLHF. In DNA, the CDR3 is TGTGCCAGCAGCCTAATAGGGGACTTCTGTAATTCACCCCTCCACTTT.

This chain joins TRBV6-5 and TRBJ1-1, with D unresolved. There are 14 residues in the CDR3. Germline V lookup: CDR1 MNHEY, CDR2 SVGAGI. The V end was cut by 6 bases, the J end by 2 bases, with 13 bases between. The CDR3 region is CASRIGPTNTEAFF. The CDR3 DNA reads TGTGCCAGCAGGATAGGACCTACTAACACTGAAGCTTTCTTT.

This clone was counted only a few times. V usage is TRBV5-1 and J usage is TRBJ2-4; TRBD2 is a possible D gene (6 bases). This CDR3 region has 14 residues. Trimming removed 5 bases from V and 8 bases from J, with 17 bases in between. Germline V gives CDR1 SGHRS, CDR2 YFSETQ. The DNA for the CDR3 is TGCGCCAGCAGTAGACGGGGGTTGGAGGACATTCAGTACTTC. This codes for CASSRRGLEDIQYF. The whole variable domain, filled in from reference TRBV5-1 and TRBJ2-4, reads KAGVTQTPRYLIKTRGQQVTLSCSPISGHRSVSWYQQTPGQGLQFLFEYFSETQRNKGNFPGRFSGRQFSNSRSEMNVSTLELGDSALYLCASSRRGLEDIQYFGAGTRLSVL.

This sequence joins TRBV7-2 and TRBJ1-1, with D possibly matching TRBD1 (5 bases). The CDR3 runs 11 residues. The V gene lost 4 bases and the J gene lost 10 bases, with 10 bases spanning the gap. Germline V gives CDR1 SGHTA, CDR2 FQGNSA. The CDR3 spells CASSSRRGAFF. The CDR3 DNA sequence: TGTGCCAGCAGCTCCCGGAGGGGAGCTTTCTTT.

The chain couples TRBV30 to TRBJ1-2; 7 positions agree with TRBD1. V dropped 2 bases and J dropped 7; count of bases not matched to a gene: 10. The CDR3 has 14 residues. Germline lookup yields CDR1 GTSNPN and CDR2 SVGIG (reference sequence). CDR3 in amino acids: CAWSRKDNRGGYTF. In nucleotides, the CDR3 is TGTGCCTGGAGTAGAAAAGATAACAGGGGTGGCTACACCTTC.

In regard to this clone: This CDR3 is also generated by other DNA sequences in the sample. The chain employs TRBV5-4 and TRBJ2-7; a possible D gene is TRBD2 (7 bases). Deletions cut 2 bases from V and 2 bases from J, with 11 bases between. Germline V lookup: CDR1 SGHNT, CDR2 YYREEE (reference sequence). This CDR3 spans 14 amino acids. The DNA of the CDR3 is TGTGCCAGCAGCTTTTGGGGGGGCACCTACGAGCAGTACTTC. Its protein product is CASSFWGGTYEQYF. Supplemented by reference TRBV5-4 and TRBJ2-7, the full variable domain reads ETGVTQSPTHLIKTRGQQVTLRCSSQSGHNTVSWYQQALGQGPQFIFQYYREEENGRGNFPPRFSGLQFPNYSSELNVNALELDDSALYLCASSFWGGTYEQYFGPGTRLTVT.

The chain is built from TRBV4-2 and TRBJ2-2, with 9 bases that match TRBD2. The germline gives CDR1 LGHNA, CDR2 YNFKEQ. The CDR3 has 17 residues. After removal of 2 bases from V and 3 bases from J, the junction contained 7 bases not matched to a gene. This chain's CDR3 is CASSQFLGGGDTGELFF. CDR3 sequence (DNA): TGTGCCAGCAGCCAATTCTTGGGCGGGGGGGACACCGGGGAGCTGTTTTTT.

The rearrangement joins TRBV6-6 to TRBJ1-2, with D possibly TRBD1 on 5 matching bases. This CDR3 contains 15 residues. V was clipped by 10 bases and J by 7 bases, with 25 bases between them. Germline CDR1 and CDR2: MNHNY and SVGAGI (reference sequence). The CDR3 region has the DNA TGTGCCACTGAGACGGCGGGGGGGACTCCATCTGGCTACACCTTC. Protein: CATETAGGTPSGYTF.

The chain links TRBV4-2 to TRBJ2-5; 9 bases agree with TRBD2. Losses at the gene ends were 0 bases for V and 5 bases for J; bases not matched to a gene: 7. The CDR3 contains 16 residues. The germline gives CDR1 LGHNA, CDR2 YNFKEQ. DNA of the CDR3: TGTGCCAGCAGCCAAGATTTGCGGGGGGGATATGAGACCCAGTACTTC. It translates to CASSQDLRGGYETQYF.

This chain uses TRBV5-6 with TRBJ2-2; 9 positions match TRBD2. V dropped 7 bases and J dropped 1; count of bases not matched to a gene: 5. Germline CDR1 reads SGHDT; CDR2 reads YYEEEE. There are 15 residues in the CDR3. CDR3 protein: CASVAGAGNTGELFF. Here the CDR3 DNA reads TGTGCCAGCGTAGCGGGGGCTGGGAACACCGGGGAGCTGTTTTTT.

The genes are TRBV18 and TRBJ2-3, with 7 bases aligning to TRBD1. Germline V gene sequence: CDR1 KGHSH, CDR2 LQKENI. CDR3 length: 14 residues. V was pared by 1 base and J by 5 bases, with 3 bases of the junction left unmatched. The CDR3 nucleotides read TGTGCCAGCTCACCACAGGGGGCCGGAGATACGCAGTATTTT. It specifies CASSPQGAGDTQYF.

The chain employs TRBV7-2 and TRBJ1-2; 7 positions agree with TRBD1. The V segment lost 5 bases and the J segment 4 bases; nucleotides outside the gene matches: 7. The germline gives CDR1 SGHTA, CDR2 FQGNSA. This CDR3 has 14 amino acids. The CDR3 nucleotides are TGTGCCAGCAGCCCCGGACAGGCAGGCTATGGCTACACCTTC. Protein sequence: CASSPGQAGYGYTF.

This clone was seen more than once but under ten times. The V and J genes are TRBV4-1 and TRBJ1-1, with D possibly being TRBD1 (6 bases). With 1 base removed from V and 6 bases from J, the gap between germline ends came to 15 bases. In germline, CDR1 is MGHRA, CDR2 YSYEKL. This CDR3 comprises 15 residues. The CDR3 DNA reads as TGCGCCAGCAGCCAAGTTGGAGGAGGGGGGCCTGAAGCTTTCTTT. Its translation: CASSQVGGGGPEAFF.

The chain combines TRBV5-1 with TRBJ2-5; D is undetermined. CDR1 and CDR2 from the germline V gene are SGHRS and YFSETQ. There are 15 residues in the CDR3. Trimming removed 4 bases at V and 0 bases at J, with 13 bases between. The CDR3 spells CASSPLTGYQETQYF. The CDR3, as DNA: TGCGCCAGCAGCCCGCTAACCGGGTACCAAGAGACCCAGTACTTC.

Of note for this clone: Different DNA sequences within this sample yield the same CDR3. The rearrangement uses TRBV2 and TRBJ1-5; the D is unclear. This CDR3 has 13 residues. V was trimmed by 1 base and J by 1 base, leaving 2 bases between them. In germline, CDR1 is SNHLY, CDR2 FYNNEI. Written as DNA, the CDR3 is TGTGCCAGCAGTGAAGGAAGCAATCAGCCCCAGCATTTT. The encoded protein is CASSEGSNQPQHF.

The genes are TRBV19 and TRBJ2-2; 9 nucleotides agree with TRBD1. Unmatched junction bases numbered 7, after V lost 6 bases and J lost 5 bases. Looked up from germline, CDR1 is LNHDA and CDR2 is SQIVND (reference sequence). The CDR3 contains 15 residues. CDR3 sequence reads: CASRRTGVGTGELFF. In nucleotides, the CDR3 is TGTGCCAGTAGACGGACAGGGGTGGGAACCGGGGAGCTGTTTTTT.

V is TRBV5-5 and J is TRBJ2-7, with TRBD2 matching 7 bases. Germline V gives CDR1 SGHKS, CDR2 YYEKEE (reference sequence). The CDR3 consists of 16 residues. With V trimmed by 2 bases and J by 0 bases, 8 bases remained unmatched. The chain's CDR3 is CASSFLSGASSYEQYF. The CDR3 nucleotides are TGTGCCAGCAGCTTCTTGAGCGGGGCGAGCTCCTACGAGCAGTACTTC.

This clone was found once. V gene TRBV29-1 combines with J gene TRBJ2-7; D is undetermined. CDR1 and CDR2 (germline): SQVTM, ANQGSEA. This CDR3 has 12 residues. Trimming stripped 4 bases from V and 0 bases from J, with 7 bases between. CDR3 bases: TGCAGCGTTGGTCAGGACTCCTACGAGCAGTACTTC. The encoded protein is CSVGQDSYEQYF.

The chain carries TRBV9 and TRBJ2-5, with 7 bases matching TRBD2. The trim removed 0 bases at V and 5 bases at J, leaving 10 bases unmatched. Germline lookup yields CDR1 SGDLS and CDR2 YYNGEE. The CDR3 is made up of 16 amino acids. CDR3 sequence: CASSVEQGREWETQYF. The CDR3 DNA reads TGTGCCAGCAGCGTAGAACAAGGGAGGGAATGGGAGACCCAGTACTTC.

The chain employs TRBV29-1 and TRBJ2-7, with TRBD1 matching over 12 bases. Germline loops: CDR1 SQVTM, CDR2 ANQGSEA. V was pared by 7 bases and J by 9 bases, with 10 bases of the junction left unmatched. The CDR3 has 13 residues. CDR3 nucleotides: TGCAGCGCAATCATGGGACAGGGGGCCGGGCAGTACTTC. It encodes CSAIMGQGAGQYF.

The rearrangement joins TRBV6-5 to TRBJ1-1; 7 bases line up with TRBD1. This CDR3 comprises 14 residues. After removal of 8 bases from V and 1 base from J, the junction contained 7 bases not matched to a gene. CDR1 and CDR2 from the germline V gene are MNHEY and SVGAGI. CDR3 amino acids: CASSWDSANTEAFF. In DNA form, the CDR3 reads TGTGCCAGCTCATGGGACAGCGCGAACACTGAAGCTTTCTTT.

The chain recombines TRBV5-1 with TRBJ2-3; 8 bases align to TRBD1. Germline V gives CDR1 SGHRS, CDR2 YFSETQ. J lost 6 bases, V lost 2 bases, and 5 bases had no gene match. The CDR3 is made up of 14 amino acids. The CDR3 loop is CASSFLTGGDTQYF. The CDR3 nucleotides are TGCGCCAGCAGCTTTCTAACAGGGGGGGATACGCAGTATTTT.